Listed below are T cell receptor beta chains from one sample, sequenced in a study of cytomegalovirus exposure and HLA in healthy donors. TCRdb keeps only in-frame clones here, not all; method: immunoSEQ multiplex PCR. The sample lists 85,000 to 130,000 clones, approximately 68% occurring once. Sequencing was carried out using PBMCs. Receptors originate from a woman between 18 and 29 years old in good health and CMV-seropositive. The CDR3 runs from the conserved cysteine through the conserved F or W. A D gene is named only where the DNA matches it firmly. Clone size appears in some rows only: once, few, many, or a class for an expanded clone.

D: TRBD2; V: TRBV29-1; size: -; J: TRBJ2-5; CDR3: CSSFGAGGLETQYF; DNA: TGCAGCTCATTCGGAGCGGGAGGGTTGGAGACCCAGTACTTC
D: -; V: TRBV7-2; size: -; J: TRBJ2-7; CDR3: CASSLSEGAYEQYF; DNA: TGTGCCAGCAGCTTATCGGAGGGCGCCTACGAGCAGTACTTC
D: -; V: TRBV19; size: few; J: TRBJ2-6; CDR3: CAVRLPGANVLTF; DNA: TGTGCCGTCCGTCTCCCTGGGGCCAACGTCCTGACTTTC
D: -; V: TRBV7-9; size: -; J: TRBJ1-3; CDR3: CASSLGASSGNTIYF; DNA: TGTGCCAGCAGCTTAGGAGCCTCCTCTGGAAACACCATATATTTT
D: TRBD2; V: TRBV4-3; size: -; J: TRBJ2-2; CDR3: CASSPSIAGETGELFF; DNA: TGCGCCAGCAGCCCATCCATAGCGGGAGAGACCGGGGAGCTGTTTTTT
D: -; V: TRBV27; size: few; J: TRBJ2-1; CDR3: CASSLRGGLEQFF; DNA: TGTGCCAGCAGTTTGAGGGGGGGCTTGGAGCAGTTCTTC
D: -; V: TRBV15; size: -; J: TRBJ1-5; CDR3: CATSSFSGNQPQHF; DNA: TGTGCCACCAGCAGCTTCAGTGGCAATCAGCCCCAGCATTTT
D: TRBD1; V: TRBV7-2; size: -; J: TRBJ1-1; CDR3: CASSRTGDTEAFF; DNA: TGTGCCAGCAGCCGAACAGGGGATACTGAAGCTTTCTTT
D: -; V: TRBV7-9; size: few; J: TRBJ1-4; CDR3: CSSSGGGFANEKLFF; DNA: TGTTCCAGCAGCGGAGGCGGGTTTGCTAATGAAAAACTGTTTTTT
D: -; V: TRBV7-9; size: -; J: TRBJ2-3; CDR3: CASSLGAPTDTQYF; DNA: TGTGCCAGCAGCTTAGGGGCGCCCACAGATACGCAGTATTTT
D: TRBD1; V: TRBV7-9; size: -; J: TRBJ2-7; CDR3: CASSLGVRDSSYEQYF; DNA: TGTGCCAGCAGCTTAGGTGTCCGGGACAGCTCCTACGAGCAGTACTTC
D: TRBD2; V: TRBV7-2; size: -; J: TRBJ2-1; CDR3: CASSSPGWTRHEQFF; DNA: TGTGCCAGCAGCTCCCCGGGTTGGACTAGGCATGAGCAGTTCTTC
D: TRBD2; V: TRBV2; size: -; J: TRBJ2-2; CDR3: CASSEDRLATNTGELFF; DNA: TGTGCCAGCAGTGAAGACCGACTAGCGACCAACACCGGGGAGCTGTTTTTT
D: TRBD2; V: TRBV6-5; size: -; J: TRBJ2-1; CDR3: CASSEGPETSAGFF; DNA: TGTGCCAGCAGTGAAGGTCCCGAAACTAGCGCCGGGTTCTTC
D: -; V: TRBV5-1; size: few; J: TRBJ2-3; CDR3: CASSLGFRADTQYF; DNA: TGCGCCAGCAGCTTGGGGTTTCGGGCAGATACGCAGTATTTT
D: -; V: TRBV27; size: -; J: TRBJ1-2; CDR3: CASSLSHGGHYGYTF; DNA: TGTGCCAGCAGTTTATCCCACGGGGGGCACTATGGCTACACCTTC
D: TRBD1; V: TRBV6-1; size: -; J: TRBJ1-2; CDR3: CASSEKGWQGVASNYGYTF; DNA: TGTGCCAGCAGTGAGAAGGGGTGGCAGGGGGTGGCGTCTAACTATGGCTACACCTTC
D: -; V: TRBV19; size: -; J: TRBJ2-1; CDR3: CASTRNRVGNEQFF; DNA: TGTGCCAGTACGCGGAACAGGGTAGGCAATGAGCAGTTCTTC
D: -; V: TRBV28; size: -; J: TRBJ2-7; CDR3: CASSSGDPDEQYF; DNA: TGTGCCAGCAGTTCAGGGGACCCCGACGAGCAGTACTTC
D: TRBD2; V: TRBV7-9; size: few; J: TRBJ2-1; CDR3: CASSPPSGAGDEQFF; DNA: TGTGCCAGCAGCCCGCCGTCGGGAGCGGGGGATGAGCAGTTCTTC
D: TRBD1; V: TRBV7-3; size: -; J: TRBJ2-5; CDR3: CASSFYRGRGETQYF; DNA: TGTGCCAGCAGCTTCTACAGGGGAAGAGGAGAGACCCAGTACTTC
D: TRBD2; V: TRBV27; size: -; J: TRBJ2-7; CDR3: CASSPGTSGRREQYF; DNA: TGTGCCAGCAGCCCAGGGACTAGCGGGAGGCGCGAGCAGTACTTC
D: -; V: TRBV6-5; size: -; J: TRBJ2-7; CDR3: CASIGRVTYEQYF; DNA: TGTGCCAGCATTGGCAGGGTCACCTACGAGCAGTACTTC
D: TRBD1; V: TRBV5-1; size: -; J: TRBJ2-3; CDR3: CASSVGTGGVTDTQYF; DNA: TGCGCCAGCAGCGTCGGGACAGGGGGTGTCACAGATACGCAGTATTTT
D: -; V: TRBV27; size: -; J: TRBJ1-1; CDR3: CASAEAEVMNTEAFF; DNA: TGTGCCAGCGCCGAAGCGGAGGTTATGAACACTGAAGCTTTCTTT
D: TRBD2; V: TRBV28; size: -; J: TRBJ2-3; CDR3: CASIPREVAGVFLGTQYF; DNA: TGTGCCAGCATCCCTAGGGAGGTAGCGGGAGTTTTTCTGGGTACGCAGTATTTT
D: TRBD2; V: TRBV2; size: once; J: TRBJ2-1; CDR3: CASKNGLAAYNEQFF; DNA: TGTGCCAGCAAGAATGGACTAGCGGCTTACAATGAGCAGTTCTTC
D: -; V: TRBV5-6; size: -; J: TRBJ2-5; CDR3: CASSLPARGQLSQETQYF; DNA: TGTGCCAGCAGCTTGCCCGCGCGGGGGCAGTTATCTCAAGAGACCCAGTACTTC
D: -; V: TRBV4-1; size: -; J: TRBJ1-2; CDR3: CASSPGREGDLREYTF; DNA: TGTGCCAGCAGCCCGGGAAGGGAGGGAGACCTTAGGGAGTACACCTTC
D: -; V: TRBV9; size: few; J: TRBJ1-4; CDR3: CASSVASAGTGIEKLFF; DNA: TGTGCCAGCAGCGTAGCATCGGCAGGCACAGGGATCGAAAAACTGTTTTTT
D: -; V: TRBV7-9; size: once; J: TRBJ2-6; CDR3: CASSLLFQVSGANVLTF; DNA: TGTGCCAGCAGCTTACTTTTCCAGGTCTCTGGGGCCAACGTCCTGACTTTC
D: -; V: TRBV2; size: -; J: TRBJ1-4; CDR3: CASSERGFEEKLFF; DNA: TGTGCCAGCAGTGAACGGGGGTTTGAAGAAAAACTGTTTTTT
D: -; V: TRBV5-1; size: few; J: TRBJ1-1; CDR3: CASSVRDTYTEAFF; DNA: TGCGCCAGCAGCGTTCGGGACACCTACACTGAAGCTTTCTTT
D: -; V: TRBV10-3; size: -; J: TRBJ2-7; CDR3: CAISESKTSLYEQYF; DNA: TGTGCCATCAGTGAGTCTAAGACTAGTCTTTACGAGCAGTACTTC
D: TRBD2; V: TRBV9; size: once; J: TRBJ2-7; CDR3: CASSPSRTSVHEQYF; DNA: TGTGCCAGCAGCCCATCAAGGACTAGCGTCCACGAGCAGTACTTC
D: -; V: TRBV5-4; size: -; J: TRBJ1-1; CDR3: CASSPTVAGVMNTEAFF; DNA: TGTGCCAGCAGCCCAACTGTAGCAGGGGTCATGAACACTGAAGCTTTCTTT
D: TRBD2; V: TRBV14; size: -; J: TRBJ2-5; CDR3: CASSRPGLAAATQYF; DNA: TGTGCCAGCAGCCGTCCGGGACTAGCGGCGGCGACCCAGTACTTC
D: -; V: TRBV11-3; size: -; J: TRBJ2-5; CDR3: CASSSVGETQYF; DNA: TGTGCCAGCAGCTCCGTCGGGGAGACCCAGTACTTC
D: TRBD1; V: TRBV7-3; size: -; J: TRBJ2-7; CDR3: CASSLFPGQGYEQYF; DNA: TGTGCCAGCAGCTTATTCCCGGGACAGGGCTACGAGCAGTACTTC
D: TRBD2; V: TRBV7-2; size: -; J: TRBJ2-7; CDR3: CASSLAFPPGLAGSSYEQYF; DNA: TGTGCCAGCAGCTTAGCTTTTCCCCCCGGACTAGCGGGTAGCTCCTACGAGCAGTACTTC
D: -; V: TRBV18; size: once; J: TRBJ1-1; CDR3: CASSPPGPGRNERNTEAFF; DNA: TGTGCCAGCTCACCACCTGGGCCCGGCAGGAATGAAAGGAACACTGAAGCTTTCTTT
D: -; V: TRBV4-1; size: -; J: TRBJ2-1; CDR3: CASSQDIAGADEQFF; DNA: TGCGCCAGCAGCCAAGATATTGCAGGGGCGGATGAGCAGTTCTTC
D: -; V: TRBV5-8; size: -; J: TRBJ2-3; CDR3: CASSLNAGPSTDTQYF; DNA: TGTGCCAGCAGCTTGAACGCGGGACCCAGCACAGATACGCAGTATTTT